The following is a T cell receptor beta chain sequence with its context. The antigen is unknown. The data belong to a study of shared clonotypes between healthy human individuals. The study's findings and limits: Non-shared clonotypes displayed generation probabilities falling below those of clonotypes present in all four donors.

CDR3 length: 13 amino acids. Germline loops: CDR1 WNHNN, CDR2 SYGVQD (reference sequence). Deletions cut 1 base from V and 3 bases from J, with 5 bases between. As defined, naive CD8 cells were CD45RO-negative and positively selected for CCR7, with terminally differentiated effector memory CD45RA+ cells excluded. Each of the donors was a healthy adult who was HIV-negative and had not had a recent acute infection or vaccination. Several immunoSEQ plates held equal portions of the genomic DNA taken from each subset. Sorted-subset replicate PCRs used about 0.2 ug DNA, about 30,000 T cell genomes. TCRdb's copy holds only in-frame clones and misses some; the assay was immunoSEQ multiplex PCR. The sample holds more than 2 million clones, about 94% seen once.

The receptor's source is a man aged 18-30 years in good health. The sample taken for sequencing was naive CD8+ T cells sorted from blood. This chain uses TRBV10-1 with TRBJ2-3; no firm D call. CDR3 DNA: TGCGCCAGCAGTGAGTTGACGACAGATACGCAGTATTTT. Translation: CASSELTTDTQYF.